A single sample is the source of the 7 T cell receptor beta chains below, sequenced in a study of Graves' ophthalmopathy and Graves' hyperthyroidism. The authors amplified TCR beta CDR3 regions, and they did so from RNA transcripts for repertoire sequencing. HTBI primers served in a first-round RT-PCR, which a second-round multiplex PCR followed. One entry per CDR3 protein results from TCRdb running MiXCR on the multiplex PCR reads. This repertoire shows 400,000 to 450,000 distinct CDR3 sequences, roughly 21% found once; its top ten account for under 3.5%. Source material: peripheral blood. The source is a woman under 30 with stable Graves' hyperthyroidism.

This clonotype has only a few counts. A read error may be the cause here, since a much bigger clone is one base away. V and J are TRBV6-2 or TRBV6-3 and TRBJ2-1; D is unresolved. Trimming removed 6 bases from V and 2 bases from J, with 8 bases in between. Per germline, CDR1 MNHEY and CDR2 SVGEGT. The CDR3 is made up of 13 amino acids. CDR3 in DNA: TGTGCCAGCAGCGTGAGCCCCTACAATGAGCAGTTCTTC. Translating it yields CASSVSPYNEQFF.

The J gene is TRBJ1-5, the V gene TRBV20-1; D is ambiguous. This CDR3 is 12 amino acids long. The germline V gene encodes CDR1 DFQATT and CDR2 SNEGSKA (reference sequence). Between the trimmed V and J ends, which lost 6 bases and 1 base, there was a span of 7 bases. The CDR3 protein is CSAGISNQPQHF. The CDR3 region has the DNA TGCAGTGCCGGGATAAGCAATCAGCCCCAGCATTTT.

Details on this clonotype: Being one base from a much bigger clone, this may be a read error. V gene TRBV7-9 combines with J gene TRBJ2-4; a weak D match, TRBD1 (6 bases). Germline values: CDR1 SEHNR, CDR2 FQNEAQ (reference sequence). The CDR3 spans 13 residues. CDR3 sequence (DNA): TGTGCCAGCAGCTTAGGGACGAGGGACATTAAGTACTTC. It translates to CASSLGTRDIKYF.

This clonotype was seen repeatedly, ten times or more. This chain connects TRBV6-2 or TRBV6-3 to TRBJ2-7; maybe TRBD2 (5 bases). Germline loops: CDR1 MNHEY, CDR2 SVGEGT. V was shortened by 2 bases and J by 8 bases, with 13 bases between the two germline ends. The CDR3 has 13 residues. The CDR3 nucleotides are TGTGCCAGCAGTTACCTTGGACTTCCCAAGCAGTACTTC. The encoded protein is CASSYLGLPKQYF.

CDR3 DNA: TGTGCCAGCATCGAGAAGGACAGGGCCCGTGGGTACTTC. Its protein product is CASIEKDRARGYF. The chain is built from TRBV6-1 and TRBJ2-4; TRBD1 aligns across 8 bases. V lost 7 bases and J lost 15; bases outside the gene matches: 14. CDR1 is MNHNS and CDR2 is SASEGT in the germline V gene. This CDR3 contains 13 residues.

This clonotype was detected ten times or more. V is TRBV7-2 and J is TRBJ1-5; 8 positions match TRBD1. Germline CDR1 reads SGHTA; CDR2 reads FQGNSA. The J segment lost 3 bases and the V segment lost 3 bases, leaving 7 bases of the junction unmatched. The CDR3 contains 16 residues. CDR3 residues: CASSLRTGNTNQPQHF. CDR3 sequence (DNA): TGTGCCAGCAGCTTGCGGACAGGGAATACCAATCAGCCCCAGCATTTT. Using reference TRBV7-2 and TRBJ1-5 for the parts outside the CDR3, the full variable domain is GAGVSQSPSNKVTEKGKDVELRCDPISGHTALYWYRQSLGQGLEFLIYFQGNSAPDKSGLPSDRFSAERTGGSVSTLTIQRTQQEDSAVYLCASSLRTGNTNQPQHFGDGTRLSIL.

Details on this clonotype: A much larger clone sits a single nucleotide away, making a read error possible. The chain is built from TRBV28 and TRBJ2-5; D might be TRBD2 (6 bases). Germline CDR1 reads MDHEN; CDR2 reads SYDVKM. This CDR3 is built from 14 residues. CDR3 coding DNA: TGTGCCAGCAGTTTCCGGGGCGGGGAGGAGACCCAGGACTTC. Its protein product is CASSFRGGEETQDF. The full variable domain, in which reference TRBV28 and TRBJ2-5 provide the parts outside the CDR3, is DVKVTQSSRYLVKRTGEKVFLECVQDMDHENMFWYRQDPGLGLRLIYFSYDVKMKEKGDIPEGYSVSREKKERFSLILESASTNQTSMYLCASSFRGGEETQDFGPGTRLLVL.